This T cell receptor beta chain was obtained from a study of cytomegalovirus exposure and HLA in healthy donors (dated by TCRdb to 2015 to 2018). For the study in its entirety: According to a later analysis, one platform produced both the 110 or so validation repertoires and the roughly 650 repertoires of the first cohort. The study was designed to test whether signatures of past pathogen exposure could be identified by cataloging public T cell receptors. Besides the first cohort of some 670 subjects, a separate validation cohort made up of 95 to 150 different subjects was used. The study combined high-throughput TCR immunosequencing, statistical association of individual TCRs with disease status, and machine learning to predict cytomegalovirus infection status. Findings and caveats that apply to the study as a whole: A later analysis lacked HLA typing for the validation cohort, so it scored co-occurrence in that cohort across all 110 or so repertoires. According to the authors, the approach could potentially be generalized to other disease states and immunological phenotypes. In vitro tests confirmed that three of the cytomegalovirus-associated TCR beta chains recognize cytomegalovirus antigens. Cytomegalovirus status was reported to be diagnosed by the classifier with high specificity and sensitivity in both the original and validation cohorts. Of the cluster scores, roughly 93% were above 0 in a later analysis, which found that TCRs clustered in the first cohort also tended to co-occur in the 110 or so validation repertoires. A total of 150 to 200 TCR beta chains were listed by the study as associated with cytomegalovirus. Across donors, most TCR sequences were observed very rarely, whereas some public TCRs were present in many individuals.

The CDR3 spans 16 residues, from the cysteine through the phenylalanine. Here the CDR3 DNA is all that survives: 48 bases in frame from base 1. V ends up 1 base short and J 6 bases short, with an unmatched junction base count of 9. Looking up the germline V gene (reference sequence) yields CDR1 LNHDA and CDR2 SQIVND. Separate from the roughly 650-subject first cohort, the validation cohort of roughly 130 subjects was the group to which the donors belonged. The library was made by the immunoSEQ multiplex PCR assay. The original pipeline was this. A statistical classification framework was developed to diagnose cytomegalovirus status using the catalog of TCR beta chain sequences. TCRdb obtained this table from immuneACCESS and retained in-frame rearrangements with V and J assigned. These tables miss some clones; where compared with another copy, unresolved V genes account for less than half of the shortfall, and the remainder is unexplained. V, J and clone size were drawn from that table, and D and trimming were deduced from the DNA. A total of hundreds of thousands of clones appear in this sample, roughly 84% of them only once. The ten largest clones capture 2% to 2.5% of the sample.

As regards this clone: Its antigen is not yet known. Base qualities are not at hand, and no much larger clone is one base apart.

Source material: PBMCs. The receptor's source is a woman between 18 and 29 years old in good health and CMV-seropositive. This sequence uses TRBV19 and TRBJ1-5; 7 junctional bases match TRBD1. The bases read TGTGCCAGTAGTATAGGAGAGGGGGCGATAACTCAGCCCCAGCATTTT. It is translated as CASSIGEGAITQPQHF.